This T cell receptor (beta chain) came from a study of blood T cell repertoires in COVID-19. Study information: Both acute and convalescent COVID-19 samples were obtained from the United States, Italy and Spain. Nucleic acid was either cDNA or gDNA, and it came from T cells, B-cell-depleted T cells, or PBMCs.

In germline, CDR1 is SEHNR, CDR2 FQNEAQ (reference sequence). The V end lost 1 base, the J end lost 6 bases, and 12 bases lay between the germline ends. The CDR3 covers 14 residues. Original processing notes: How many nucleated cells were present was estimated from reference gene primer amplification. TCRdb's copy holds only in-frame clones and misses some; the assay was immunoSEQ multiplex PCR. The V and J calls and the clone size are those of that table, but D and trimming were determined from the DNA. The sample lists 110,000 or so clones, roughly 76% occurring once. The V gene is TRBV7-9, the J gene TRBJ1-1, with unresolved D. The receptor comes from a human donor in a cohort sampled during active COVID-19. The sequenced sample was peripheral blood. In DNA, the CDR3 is TGTGCCAGCAGCTTAGATTCGGTCTCCGCTGAAGCTTTCTTT. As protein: CASSLDSVSAEAFF.